Presented here are 24 T cell receptor beta chains from one specimen sequenced in a study of control samples from healthy donors and cancer patients. Produced via immunoSEQ multiplex PCR; TCRdb's table is partial and in-frame only. Of about 39,000 clones in the sample, over 70% were seen once. Sequencing used PBMCs. The receptors here all came from an older woman with lung cancer.

This chain's CDR3 is CAISRDPAYSAANVLTF. The CDR3 bases are TGTGCCATCAGTAGGGACCCCGCGTACTCGGCGGCCAACGTCCTGACTTTC. This sequence joins TRBV10-3 and TRBJ2-6; D possibly uses TRBD1 or TRBD2 (5 bases each). V lost 5 bases, J lost 6 bases, and 20 bases lay in between. Germline lookup yields CDR1 ENHRY and CDR2 SYGVKD. The CDR3 runs 17 residues.

J is TRBJ2-2 and V is TRBV9; 12 nucleotides match TRBD2. Germline values: CDR1 SGDLS, CDR2 YYNGEE. The junction had 6 bases not matched to a gene; V was cut back by 4 bases and J by 5 bases. CDR3 length equals 16 residues. The CDR3 sequence: CASSWGLAGGTGELFF. CDR3 coding DNA: TGTGCCAGCAGCTGGGGACTAGCGGGCGGAACCGGGGAGCTGTTTTTT.

With respect to this clone: One junction end does not reproduce the germline sequence, and a read error may be involved. The chain combines TRBV7-2 with TRBJ2-5; D gene ambiguous. CDR1 is SGHTA, CDR2 FQGNSA, per germline. The CDR3 has 13 residues. The CDR3 loop reads CASSFQDQETQYF. The CDR3 nucleotides read TGTGCCAGCAGCTTCCAGGACCAGGAGACCCAGTACTTC.

The CDR3 bases are TGTGCCAGCAGTTACGGGGGCTCCCAAGAGACCCAGTACTTC. Encoded protein: CASSYGGSQETQYF. J is TRBJ2-5 and V is TRBV6-2 or TRBV6-3; possibly TRBD1 for D (6 bases). Trimming took off 2 bases at V and 1 base at J, with 8 bases between the two ends. The germline V gene encodes CDR1 MNHEY and CDR2 SVGEGT. The CDR3 totals 14 residues.

The chain carries TRBV27 and TRBJ1-2; D gene uncertain. Germline V lookup: CDR1 MNHEY, CDR2 SMNVEV (reference sequence). The ends were cut back, 6 bases at V and 8 bases at J, with 22 bases in the middle. The CDR3 spans 15 residues. CDR3 bases: TGTGCCAGCAGAAGACAAGCTCGGCCTATAAGCGGCTACACCTTC. Its protein is CASRRQARPISGYTF.

This chain uses TRBV1 with TRBJ1-4. TRBV1 is labeled a pseudogene. This CDR3 has 14 residues. The CDR3 reads CTSTETMVNEKLFF. The CDR3 DNA is TGCACCAGCACCGAGACGATGGTCAACGAAAAACTGTTTTTT.

The chain uses TRBV10-1 and TRBJ2-2; TRBD2 matches at 10 bases. The germline CDR1 and CDR2 sequences are WNHNN and SYGVQD (reference sequence). The CDR3 loop spans 17 amino acids. V shed 2 bases, J shed 6 bases, and the junction held 9 bases outside the gene matches. CDR3 nucleotide sequence: TGCGCCAGCAGTGAGGGGGGACTAGCGAAGACCGCCGGGGAGCTGTTTTTT. Protein product: CASSEGGLAKTAGELFF.

The J gene is TRBJ2-5, the V gene TRBV4-3; no reliable D call. Germline V gene lookup returns CDR1 LGHNA and CDR2 YSLEER. The CDR3 has 15 residues. V was pared by 1 base and J by 1 base, with 10 bases between. CDR3 loop: CASSQVGRGQETQYF. Written as DNA, the CDR3 is TGCGCCAGCAGCCAAGTCGGACGCGGCCAAGAGACCCAGTACTTC.

The rearrangement joins TRBV14 to TRBJ2-3; 9 nucleotides align to TRBD1. Per the germline V gene, CDR1 is SGHDN and CDR2 is FVKESK. The J segment lost 4 bases and the V segment lost 0 bases, leaving 11 bases of the junction unmatched. The CDR3 runs 18 residues. The CDR3 protein is CASSQEWGTGPKADTQYF. The CDR3 DNA sequence: TGTGCCAGCAGCCAAGAATGGGGGACAGGGCCGAAGGCAGATACGCAGTATTTT.

J is TRBJ1-2 and V is TRBV11-1; perhaps TRBD1 as D (5 bases). V was pared by 4 bases and J by 7 bases, with 19 bases between. Germline V gene data show CDR1 as SGHAT and CDR2 as FQDESV (reference sequence). The CDR3 contains 15 residues. As DNA, the CDR3 is TGTGCCAGCAGCTACGACAGTTCCAGGGCAGGTGGCTACACCTTC. As protein: CASSYDSSRAGGYTF.

This clone is a singleton in its sample. The CDR3 region has the DNA TGTGCCAGCAGCTTGGAAAACTCCGCGGATCGCAATCAGCCCCAGCATTTT. Translation: CASSLENSADRNQPQHF. This chain connects TRBV5-8 to TRBJ1-5; D is unclear. The CDR3 consists of 17 residues. Trimming left V 0 bases short and J 2 bases short, with 15 bases between. Germline assignment: CDR1 SGHTS and CDR2 YDEGEE.

The chain carries TRBV6-6 and TRBJ1-3; D perhaps matches TRBD1 (6 bases). The germline V and J ends were trimmed by 6 bases and 5 bases, with 14 bases remaining between them. This CDR3 has 14 residues. Germline loops: CDR1 MNHNY, CDR2 SVGAGI (reference sequence). Here the CDR3 DNA reads TGTGCCAGCAGCTCCTTAGGGGGTAGAAACACCATATATTTT. Protein: CASSSLGGRNTIYF.

This chain joins TRBV30 and TRBJ1-2; TRBD1 agrees at 7 bases. CDR1 is GTSNPN and CDR2 is SVGIG in the germline V gene (reference sequence). After removal of 2 bases from V and 7 bases from J, the junction contained 4 bases not matched to a gene. The CDR3 totals 12 residues. The CDR3 DNA is TGTGCCTGGAGTCCAACAGGGGTTGGCTACACCTTC. Amino acid sequence: CAWSPTGVGYTF.

The gene calls are TRBV9 and TRBJ2-1; the D is unclear. Trimming removed 0 bases from V and 2 bases from J, with 12 bases in between. This CDR3 is built from 16 residues. CDR1 is SGDLS and CDR2 is YYNGEE in the germline V gene. CDR3 sequence: CASSVGLDVAYNEQFF. In nucleotides, the CDR3 is TGTGCCAGCAGCGTAGGTCTTGATGTCGCCTACAATGAGCAGTTCTTC.

The rearrangement joins TRBV7-8 to TRBJ1-5; TRBD1 matches at 7 bases. The germline V gene has CDR1 SGHVS and CDR2 FQNEAQ. J was trimmed by 1 base and V by 4 bases; bases with no gene match: 4. This CDR3 has 15 amino acids. CDR3 bases: TGTGCCAGCAGCTACCGGGACAGAAGCAATCAGCCCCAGCATTTT. Translating gives CASSYRDRSNQPQHF.

The rearrangement links TRBV27 to TRBJ1-1, with no clear D. V was pared by 6 bases and J by 4 bases, with 12 bases between. The CDR3 extends over 13 amino acids. Germline CDR1 is MNHEY and CDR2 is SMNVEV (reference sequence). For the CDR3, the DNA is TGTGCCAGCAGGGAGGGAGGAGTCACTGAAGCTTTCTTT. Protein sequence: CASREGGVTEAFF.

The V call is TRBV6-1, the J call TRBJ1-5; 8 nucleotides align to TRBD1. Germline CDR1 and CDR2: MNHNS and SASEGT. The CDR3 extends over 15 amino acids. Losses at the gene ends were 3 bases for V and 3 bases for J; bases not matched to a gene: 4. The CDR3 DNA is TGTGCCAGCAGTGATCAGGGGGCGGCCAATCAGCCCCAGCATTTT. This gives the protein CASSDQGAANQPQHF.

V and J are TRBV4-1 and TRBJ2-1; TRBD1 might be the D (5 bases). The ends were cut back, 5 bases at V and 3 bases at J, with 8 bases in the middle. CDR3 size: 13 residues. CDR1 and CDR2 (germline): MGHRA, YSYEKL. The CDR3 DNA sequence: TGCGCCAGCAGCAGGGGTCTCTACAATGAGCAGTTCTTC. Residues: CASSRGLYNEQFF.

This chain connects TRBV7-8 to TRBJ2-7; the match to TRBD1 covers 8 bases. The V segment lost 5 bases and the J segment 2 bases; nucleotides outside the gene matches: 5. From germline, CDR1 is SGHVS and CDR2 FQNEAQ. This CDR3 has 14 residues. This chain's CDR3 is CASSGGTGTYEQYF. The DNA for the CDR3 is TGTGCCAGCAGCGGAGGGACAGGAACCTACGAGCAGTACTTC.

The V and J genes are TRBV6-5 and TRBJ1-1; no clear D gene. Germline CDR1 reads MNHEY; CDR2 reads SVGAGI. Trimming took 7 bases from V and 7 from J, leaving 13 bases between them. This CDR3 contains 12 residues. DNA of the CDR3: TGTGCCAGCAACCCTTCGCGAGGTGAAGCTTTCTTT. Translation: CASNPSRGEAFF.

As to this clone: A read error may account for a junction end that differs from germline. This sequence joins TRBV7-7 and TRBJ1-3; D remains ambiguous. This CDR3 contains 13 residues. CDR1 is SSHAT and CDR2 is FNYEAQ in the germline V gene (reference sequence). The CDR3 DNA is TGTGCTAGCAGCTCAATGGGGGGAAACACCATATATTTT. Translation gives CASSSMGGNTIYF.

This chain connects TRBV9 to TRBJ1-2; D possibly corresponds to TRBD1 (5 bases). Germline CDR1 SGDLS, CDR2 YYNGEE. The germline V and J ends were trimmed by 2 bases and 6 bases, with 8 bases remaining between them. There are 12 residues in the CDR3. CDR3 protein: CASSVGGDGYTF. In DNA form, the CDR3 reads TGTGCCAGCAGCGTGGGAGGGGATGGCTACACCTTC.

The V gene is TRBV27, the J gene TRBJ1-4, with D possibly TRBD1 on 6 matching bases. The V gene lost 4 bases and the J gene lost 5 bases, with 11 bases spanning the gap. The CDR3 has 14 residues. Per germline, CDR1 MNHEY and CDR2 SMNVEV (reference sequence). The CDR3 DNA reads TGTGCCAGCAGTTCCGGGCAGGGGAATGAAAAACTGTTTTTT. Encoded protein: CASSSGQGNEKLFF. The whole variable domain, remainder taken from reference TRBV27 and TRBJ1-4, is EAQVTQNPRYLITVTGKKLTVTCSQNMNHEYMSWYRQDPGLGLRQIYYSMNVEVTDKGDVPEGYKVSRKEKRNFPLILESPSPNQTSLYFCASSSGQGNEKLFFGSGTQLSVL.

There are a few counts of this clone. This chain uses TRBV7-2 with TRBJ2-5, with D perhaps matching TRBD2 (5 bases). Germline assignment: CDR1 SGHTA and CDR2 FQGNSA. CDR3 length: 11 residues. V gave up 8 bases and J gave up 7 bases, with 11 bases separating them. CDR3 in amino acids: CASLGKGTQYF. The CDR3 DNA sequence: TGTGCCAGCCTCGGGAAAGGGACCCAGTACTTC.